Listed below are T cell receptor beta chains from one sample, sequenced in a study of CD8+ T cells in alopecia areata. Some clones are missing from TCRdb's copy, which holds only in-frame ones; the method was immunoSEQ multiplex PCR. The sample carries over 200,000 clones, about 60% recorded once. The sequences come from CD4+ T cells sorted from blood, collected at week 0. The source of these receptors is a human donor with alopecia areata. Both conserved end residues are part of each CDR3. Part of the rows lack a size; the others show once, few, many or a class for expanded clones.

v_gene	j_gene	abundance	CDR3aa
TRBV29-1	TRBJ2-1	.	CSVGGTSQSYNEQFF
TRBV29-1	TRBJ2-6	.	CSVLAQAGANVLTF
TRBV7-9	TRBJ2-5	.	CASSLGVSSGTETQYF
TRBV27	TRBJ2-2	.	CASDREVHSGELFF
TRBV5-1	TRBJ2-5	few	CASSPTGETQYF
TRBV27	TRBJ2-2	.	CASSFSSGRNTGELFF
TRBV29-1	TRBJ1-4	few	CSVYFGTSNEKLFF
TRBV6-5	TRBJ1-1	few	CASSSQGPTEAFF
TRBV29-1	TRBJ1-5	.	CSVVTGNSNQPQHF
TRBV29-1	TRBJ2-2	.	CSATLGTGVTGELFF
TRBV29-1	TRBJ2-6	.	CSATGIGSGANVLTF
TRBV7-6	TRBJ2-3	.	CASSEGTGTDTQYF
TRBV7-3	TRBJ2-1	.	CASSSQILNVEQFF
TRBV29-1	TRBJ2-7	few	CSAGASSYEQYF
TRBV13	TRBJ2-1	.	CASSDDPSFGGNEQFF
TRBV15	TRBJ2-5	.	CATSRIPGGETQYF
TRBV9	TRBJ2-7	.	CASSTRQETYEQYF
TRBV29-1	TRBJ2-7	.	CSVVSGQSYEQYF
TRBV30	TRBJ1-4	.	CAWSVRGRGRLGEKLFF
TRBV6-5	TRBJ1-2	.	CASKQAGFDGYTF
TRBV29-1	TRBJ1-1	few	CSGMLQDLGTEAFF
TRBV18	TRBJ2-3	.	CASSPGSGATDTQYF
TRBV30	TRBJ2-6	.	CAWVSGANVLTF
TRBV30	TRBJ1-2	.	CAWSHSGYGYTF
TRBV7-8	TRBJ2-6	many	CASSYGSSGANVLTF
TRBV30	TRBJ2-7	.	CAWTRTRQASYEQYF
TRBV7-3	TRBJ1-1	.	CASSLSRDTEAFF
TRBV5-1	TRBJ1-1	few	CASSLGQGIEDTEAFF
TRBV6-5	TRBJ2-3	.	CASRSPYSTDTQYF
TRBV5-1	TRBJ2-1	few	CASSLELADYNEQFF